The text below deals with one T cell receptor (beta chain). Antigen: not known. Both 60 Vbeta primers and 13 Jbeta primers went into the PCR. Sequencing used immunoSEQ multiplex PCR; TCRdb keeps in-frame clones, though not all of them. Found here are over 100,000 clones, 63% of them singletons; the top ten hold approximately 11%. Between the trimmed V and J ends, which lost 2 bases and 6 bases, there was a span of 17 bases. CDR3 size: 15 residues. Germline CDR1 SEHNR, CDR2 FQNEAQ (reference sequence). The data stem from a study of cytomegalovirus exposure and HLA in healthy donors. About the study: There were over 350 genotyped donors. Of these, 75% to 90% fell in the genetic ancestry cluster associated with self-reported Caucasian donors. Points from the study as a whole: The listing of 150 to 200 TCR beta chains classed them as cytomegalovirus-associated.

The sequence was obtained from a man aged 40-49 years in good health and CMV-seropositive. The chain combines TRBV7-9 with TRBJ2-7; maybe TRBD1 (6 bases). Sequenced sample: PBMCs. The CDR3 bases are TGTGCCAGCAGCTTACGAGCTTCGCCCAGGGGCGAGCAGTACTTC. This gives the protein CASSLRASPRGEQYF.